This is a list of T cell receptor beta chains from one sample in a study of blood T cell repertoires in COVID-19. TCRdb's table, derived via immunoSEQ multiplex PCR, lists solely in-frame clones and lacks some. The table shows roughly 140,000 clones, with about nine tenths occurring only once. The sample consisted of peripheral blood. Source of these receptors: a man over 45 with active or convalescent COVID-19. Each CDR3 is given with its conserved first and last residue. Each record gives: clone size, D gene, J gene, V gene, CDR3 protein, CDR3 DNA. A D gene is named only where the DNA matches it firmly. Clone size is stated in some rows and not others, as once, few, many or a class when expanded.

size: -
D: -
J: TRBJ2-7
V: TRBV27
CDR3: CASSSWGATGKVSYEQYF
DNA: TGTGCCAGCAGTTCTTGGGGGGCGACAGGGAAGGTTTCCTACGAGCAGTACTTC

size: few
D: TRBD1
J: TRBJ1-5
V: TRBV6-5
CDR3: CASRRQGGVNQPQHF
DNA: TGTGCCAGCAGGAGACAGGGAGGCGTAAATCAGCCCCAGCATTTT

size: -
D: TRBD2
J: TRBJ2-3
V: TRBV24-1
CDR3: CATSDRGGSTDTQYF
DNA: TGTGCCACCAGTGATCGGGGAGGGAGCACAGATACGCAGTATTTT

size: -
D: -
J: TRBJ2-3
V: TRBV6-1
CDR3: CASSELVTQYF
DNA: TGTGCCAGCAGTGAACTTGTTACGCAGTATTTT

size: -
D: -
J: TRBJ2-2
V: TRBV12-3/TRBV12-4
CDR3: CASSLFGELFF
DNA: TGTGCCAGCAGTCTTTTCGGGGAGCTGTTTTTT

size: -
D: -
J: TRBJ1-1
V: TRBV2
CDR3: CASRRGLGDTEAFF
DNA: TGTGCCAGCAGAAGGGGGTTGGGGGACACTGAAGCTTTCTTT

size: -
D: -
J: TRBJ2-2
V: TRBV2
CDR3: CASSGGQGNGELFF
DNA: TGTGCCAGCAGTGGGGGGCAGGGAAACGGGGAGCTGTTTTTT

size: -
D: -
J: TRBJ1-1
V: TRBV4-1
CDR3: CASSLGTGDMNTEAFF
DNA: TGCGCCAGCAGCCTCGGAACAGGTGATATGAACACTGAAGCTTTCTTT

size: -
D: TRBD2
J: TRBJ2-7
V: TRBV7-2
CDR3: CASSLGGTSFEQYF
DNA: TGTGCCAGCAGCTTAGGGGGGACTAGTTTCGAGCAGTACTTC

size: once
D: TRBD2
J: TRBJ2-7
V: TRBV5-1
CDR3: CASSLSGTINYEQYF
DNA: TGCGCCAGCAGCTTGTCCGGGACTATAAATTACGAGCAGTACTTC

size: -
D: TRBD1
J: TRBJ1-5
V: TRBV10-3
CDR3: CAISTGQTNQPQHF
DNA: TGTGCCATCAGTACGGGACAGACCAATCAGCCCCAGCATTTT

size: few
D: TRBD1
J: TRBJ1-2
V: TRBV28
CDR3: CASSLWRTGSGYTF
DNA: TGTGCCAGCAGTTTATGGCGGACAGGGAGCGGCTACACCTTC

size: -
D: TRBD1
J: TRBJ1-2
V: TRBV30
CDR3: CAWSQTPRRTGGYTF
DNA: TGTGCCTGGAGTCAAACCCCCCGAAGGACAGGTGGCTACACCTTC

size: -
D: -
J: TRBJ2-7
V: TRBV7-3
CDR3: CASSIDRVPPYEQYF
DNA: TGTGCCAGCAGCATCGACAGAGTTCCGCCCTACGAGCAGTACTTC

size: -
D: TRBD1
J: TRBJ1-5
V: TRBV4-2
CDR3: CASSPNRGSNQPQHF
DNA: TGTGCCAGCAGCCCAAACAGGGGGTCGAATCAGCCCCAGCATTTT

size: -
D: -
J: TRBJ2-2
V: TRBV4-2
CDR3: CASSQGTTNTGELFF
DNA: TGTGCCAGCAGCCAAGGGACAACCAACACCGGGGAGCTGTTTTTT

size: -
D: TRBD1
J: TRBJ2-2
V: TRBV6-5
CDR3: CASRVDRVNTGELFF
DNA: TGTGCCAGCAGGGTTGACAGGGTGAACACCGGGGAGCTGTTTTTT

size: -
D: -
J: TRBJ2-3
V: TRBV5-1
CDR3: CASSLGSAGKDTQYF
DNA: TGCGCCAGCAGCTTGGGGAGTGCGGGTAAAGATACGCAGTATTTT

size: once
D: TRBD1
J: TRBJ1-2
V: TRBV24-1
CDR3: CATSAGQIYGYTF
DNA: TGTGCCACCAGTGCGGGACAGATCTATGGCTACACCTTC

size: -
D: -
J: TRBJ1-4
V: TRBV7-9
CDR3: CASSRARGEKLFF
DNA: TGTGCCAGCAGCCGGGCCAGGGGTGAAAAACTGTTTTTT

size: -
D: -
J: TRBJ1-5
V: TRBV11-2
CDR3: CASSLGGGIGQPQHF
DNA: TGTGCCAGCAGCTTAGGGGGAGGGATCGGACAGCCCCAGCATTTT

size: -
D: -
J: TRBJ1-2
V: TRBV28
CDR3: CASSLKLTEPSYGYTF
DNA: TGTGCCAGCAGTTTAAAGTTGACAGAACCCAGCTATGGCTACACCTTC

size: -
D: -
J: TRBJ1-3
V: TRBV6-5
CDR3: CASSLDTRASGNTIYF
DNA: TGTGCCAGCAGTTTGGACACCAGGGCTTCTGGAAACACCATATATTTT

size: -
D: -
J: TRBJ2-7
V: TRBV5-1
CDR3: CASSLGPGSYEQYF
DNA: TGCGCCAGCAGCTTGGGTCCGGGATCCTACGAGCAGTACTTC

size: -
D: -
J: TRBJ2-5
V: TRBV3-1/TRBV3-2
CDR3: CASSQDWSGRGWETQYF
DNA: TGTGCCAGCAGCCAAGATTGGAGTGGCAGGGGCTGGGAGACCCAGTACTTC

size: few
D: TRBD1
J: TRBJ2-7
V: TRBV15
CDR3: CATSRSPGTGLEQYF
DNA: TGTGCCACCAGCAGAAGTCCCGGGACAGGGCTCGAGCAGTACTTC

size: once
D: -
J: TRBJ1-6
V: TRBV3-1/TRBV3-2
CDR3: CASSQEGVYNSPLHF
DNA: TGTGCCAGCAGCCAAGAAGGGGTCTATAATTCACCCCTCCACTTT

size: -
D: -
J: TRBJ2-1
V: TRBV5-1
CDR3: CASSLQGGSYNEQFF
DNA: TGCGCCAGCAGCTTGCAAGGAGGTTCCTACAATGAGCAGTTCTTC

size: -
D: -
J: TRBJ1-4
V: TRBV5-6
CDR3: CASSSPGLQGEKLFF
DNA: TGTGCCAGCAGCTCTCCGGGACTCCAGGGAGAAAAACTGTTTTTT

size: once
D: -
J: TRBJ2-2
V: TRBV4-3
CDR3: CASSRNRGGTGELFF
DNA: TGCGCCAGCAGCCGCAACAGGGGGGGCACCGGGGAGCTGTTTTTT

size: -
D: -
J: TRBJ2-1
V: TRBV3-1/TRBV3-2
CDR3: CASSQEPGQTRVEQFF
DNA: TGTGCCAGCAGCCAAGAACCGGGACAAACGAGGGTTGAGCAGTTCTTC

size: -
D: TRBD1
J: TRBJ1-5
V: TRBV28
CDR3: CASSTTGTGFNQPQHF
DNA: TGTGCCAGCAGCACGACCGGGACAGGGTTCAATCAGCCCCAGCATTTT